This T cell receptor (beta chain) was documented in a study of chemoradiotherapy in HPV16-positive cancers. Study background: Candidate HPV-specific clones and shared TCR motifs came from a couple of HPV16-positive patients.

Assay used: immunoSEQ multiplex PCR; TCRdb lists only in-frame clones, some missing. The table includes 2,500 to 3,500 clones, 80% to 95% detected once. In regard to this clone: The antigen is not known.

Whole-study results and caveats: The functional HPV-specific definition rests on just two HPV16-positive patients. HPV-responsive T-cell expansion during chemoradiotherapy was linked to improved recurrence-free survival in HPV16-positive patients. Candidate HPV-specific clones and E7-related TCR motifs grew in tumor during treatment.

Germline V gene lookup returns CDR1 SNHLY and CDR2 FYNNEI. The V and J ends lost 6 bases and 2 bases, in that order; junction bases with no gene match: 3. CDR3 length: 14 amino acids. Sequencing used tumor tissue, obtained from a patient who underwent chemoradiotherapy. The TCR sequence derives from a human donor with HPV-associated anogenital cancer. The V and J genes are TRBV2 and TRBJ2-2; 7 bases are a match to TRBD2. CDR3 sequence: CASRGGTNTGELFF. The CDR3 bases are TGTGCCAGCAGGGGGGGGACCAACACCGGGGAGCTGTTTTTT. Variable domain in full (rest from reference TRBV2 and TRBJ2-2): EPEVTQTPSHQVTQMGQEVILRCVPISNHLYFYWYRQILGQKVEFLVSFYNNEISEKSEIFDDQFSVERPDGSNFTLKIRSTKLEDSAMYFCASRGGTNTGELFFGEGSRLTVL.